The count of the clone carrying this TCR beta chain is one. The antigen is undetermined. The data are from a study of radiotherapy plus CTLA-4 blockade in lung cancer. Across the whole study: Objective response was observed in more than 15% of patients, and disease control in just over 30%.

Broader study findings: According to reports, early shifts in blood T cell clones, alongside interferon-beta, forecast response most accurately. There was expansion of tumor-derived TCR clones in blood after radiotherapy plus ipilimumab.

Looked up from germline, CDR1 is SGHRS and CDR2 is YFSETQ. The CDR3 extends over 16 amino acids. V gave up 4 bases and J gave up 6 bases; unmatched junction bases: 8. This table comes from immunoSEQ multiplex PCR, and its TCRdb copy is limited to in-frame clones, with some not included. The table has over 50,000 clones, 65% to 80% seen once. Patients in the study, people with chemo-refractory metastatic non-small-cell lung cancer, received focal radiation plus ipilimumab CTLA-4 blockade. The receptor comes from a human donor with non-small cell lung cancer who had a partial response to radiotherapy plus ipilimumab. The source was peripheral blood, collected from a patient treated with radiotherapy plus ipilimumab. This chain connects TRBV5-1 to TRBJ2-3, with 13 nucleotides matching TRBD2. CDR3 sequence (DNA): TGCGCCAGCAGCCCTGGGGGACTAGCGGGGAGGGATACGCAGTATTTT. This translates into CASSPGGLAGRDTQYF.